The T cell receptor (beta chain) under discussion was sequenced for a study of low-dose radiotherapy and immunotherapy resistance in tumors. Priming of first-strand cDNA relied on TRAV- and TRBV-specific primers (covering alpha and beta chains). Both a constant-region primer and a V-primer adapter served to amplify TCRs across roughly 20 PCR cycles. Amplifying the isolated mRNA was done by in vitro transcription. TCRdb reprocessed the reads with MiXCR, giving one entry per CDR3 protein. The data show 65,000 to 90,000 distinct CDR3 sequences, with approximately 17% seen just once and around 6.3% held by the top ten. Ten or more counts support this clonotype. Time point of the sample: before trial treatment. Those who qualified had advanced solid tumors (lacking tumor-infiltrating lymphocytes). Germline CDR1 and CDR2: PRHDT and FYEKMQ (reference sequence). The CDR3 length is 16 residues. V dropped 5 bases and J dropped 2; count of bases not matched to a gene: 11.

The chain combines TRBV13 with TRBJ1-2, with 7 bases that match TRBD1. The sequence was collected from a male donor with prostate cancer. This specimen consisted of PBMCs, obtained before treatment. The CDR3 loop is CASSHRGQERNYGYTF. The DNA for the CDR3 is TGTGCCAGCAGCCACCGAGGACAGGAAAGAAACTATGGCTACACCTTC.